Following are 25 T cell receptor beta chains from one sample sequenced in a study of CD8+CD57+ T cells in acquired aplastic anemia. Genomic DNA, the template, was used for profiling of the TCR beta VDJ and CDR3. One entry per CDR3 protein results from TCRdb running MiXCR on the reads. The sample includes roughly 500,000 distinct CDR3 sequences, less than 35% seen only once; the top ten take 0.82%. Patients chosen for sequencing had shown CD8+CD57+ cell expansion by flow cytometry. Sequences were obtained from sorted CD4+, CD8+, or CD8+CD57+ T cells (not recorded which) from PBMCs. These receptors all stem from a human donor with aplastic anemia.

This clonotype was detected only a few times. The CDR3 DNA follows: TGTGCCAGCAGTACCCTAGCGGAACTCTACGAGCAGTACTTC. This gives the protein CASSTLAELYEQYF. V is TRBV12-3 or TRBV12-4 and J is TRBJ2-7; TRBD2 matches 7 bases. J was trimmed by 3 bases and V by 5 bases; bases with no gene match: 7. This CDR3 comprises 14 residues.

This clonotype was counted many times. The chain uses TRBV2 and TRBJ2-7; 9 bases agree with TRBD2. V was pared by 6 bases and J by 7 bases, with 10 bases of the junction left unmatched. Germline CDR1 is SNHLY and CDR2 is FYNNEI. The CDR3 extends over 14 amino acids. The DNA for the CDR3 is TGTGCCAGCAGCTCTAGCGGGGTTGTGGGAGAGCAGTACTTC. Its protein product is CASSSSGVVGEQYF.

This clonotype was counted only a few times. The genes are TRBV15 and TRBJ2-1; D gene unclear. The ends were cut back, 10 bases at V and 8 bases at J, with 15 bases in the middle. CDR1 is LNHNV and CDR2 is YYDKDF in the germline V gene (reference sequence). The CDR3 sequence is 12 residues long. CDR3 loop: CASSLGFDEQFF. As DNA, the CDR3 is TGTGCCAGCTCACTGGGTTTCGATGAGCAGTTCTTC.

A note on this clonotype: A much bigger clone sits one base away, suggesting this may be a read error. V is TRBV15 and J is TRBJ2-1, with 9 bases fitting TRBD2. Germline loops: CDR1 LNHNV, CDR2 YYDKDF (reference sequence). This CDR3 contains 16 residues. CDR3 region: CATSRYLAGAPNEQLF. The CDR3 nucleotides are TGTGCCACCAGCAGATATTTAGCGGGAGCACCCAATGAGCAGCTCTTC.

The gene calls are TRBV20-1 and TRBJ2-5; D is ambiguous. The CDR3 totals 12 residues. In germline, CDR1 is DFQATT, CDR2 SNEGSKA (reference sequence). With 4 bases removed from V and 1 base from J, the gap between germline ends came to 7 bases. CDR3 coding DNA: TGCAGTGCTACGCCAGGCCAAGAGACCCAGTACTTC. Protein product: CSATPGQETQYF.

The rearrangement uses TRBV20-1 and TRBJ2-3, with unresolved D. In germline, CDR1 is DFQATT, CDR2 SNEGSKA (reference sequence). There are 12 residues in the CDR3. The CDR3 DNA is TGCAGCTGCCCCTTGATCTCAGATACGCAGTATTTT. Residues: CSCPLISDTQYF.

This clonotype was seen ten or more times. This chain connects TRBV19 to TRBJ2-1; no clear D gene. Germline V lookup: CDR1 LNHDA, CDR2 SQIVND (reference sequence). V dropped 5 bases and J dropped 0 bases, with 8 bases sitting between them. The CDR3 runs 14 residues. The CDR3 DNA follows: TGTGCCAGTAGTTTCGATAACTCCTACAATGAGCAGTTCTTC. Residues: CASSFDNSYNEQFF.

This clonotype was picked up one time. The chain uses TRBV4-3 and TRBJ1-2; 8 bases align to TRBD1. CDR3 length equals 14 residues. Germline CDR1 is LGHNA and CDR2 is YSLEER. V trimming: 0 bases; J trimming: 8 bases; junction bases outside the gene matches: 5. The CDR3 here is CASSQELQGGGYTF. CDR3 sequence (DNA): TGCGCCAGCAGCCAAGAATTACAGGGGGGCGGCTACACCTTC.

The rearrangement uses TRBV20-1 and TRBJ1-1; 9 nucleotides agree with TRBD1. CDR3 size: 15 residues. The ends lost 2 bases at V and 1 base at J; junction bases unmatched: 5. Germline V CDR1 and CDR2: DFQATT, SNEGSKA (reference sequence). The DNA of the CDR3 is TGCAGTGCTAGATACAGGGGGCGCAGGAACACTGAAGCTTTCTTT. This sequence encodes CSARYRGRRNTEAFF.

This clonotype showed up many times. The rearrangement uses TRBV19 and TRBJ1-2; unclear D gene. Trimming took 3 bases from V and 1 from J, leaving 9 bases between them. The CDR3 spans 14 residues. Germline lookup yields CDR1 LNHDA and CDR2 SQIVND (reference sequence). CDR3 bases: TGTGCCAGTAGTATGGGCAGGAATAACTATGGCTACACCTTC. Its translation: CASSMGRNNYGYTF.

This clonotype occurred a few times. V is TRBV2 and J is TRBJ2-1; TRBD2 matches at 9 bases. Unmatched junction bases numbered 3, after V lost 0 bases and J lost 9 bases. Germline V lookup: CDR1 SNHLY, CDR2 FYNNEI. The CDR3 has 14 residues. CDR3 DNA: TGTGCCAGCAGTGAAGCGTTGGGACTAGCTGAGCAGTTCTTC. This sequence encodes CASSEALGLAEQFF.

The rearrangement uses TRBV25-1 and TRBJ2-7, with TRBD2 as a possible D gene (6 bases). The J call could be wrong; TRBJ2-1 is a better fit for the DNA end. CDR1 and CDR2 (germline): MGHDK, SYGVNS. The CDR3 covers 14 residues. The CDR3 sequence: CASRVAASYNEQFF. Here the CDR3 DNA reads TGTGCCAGCAGGGTAGCGGCTTCCTACAATGAGCAGTTCTTC.

Points on this clonotype: Sequence at one end of the junction differs from germline and may be a read error. The V call is TRBV7-2, the J call TRBJ2-7, with D unclear. The CDR3 spans 14 residues. Germline CDR1 reads SGHTA; CDR2 reads FQGNSA. In DNA form, the CDR3 reads TGTGCCAGCAGCTTGGGGTCTTTCTCCTGCGAGCAGTACTTC. It yields the protein CASSLGSFSCEQYF. Variable domain in full (rest from reference TRBV7-2 and TRBJ2-7): GAGVSQSPSNKVTEKGKDVELRCDPISGHTALYWYRQSLGQGLEFLIYFQGNSAPDKSGLPSDRFSAERTGGSVSTLTIQRTQQEDSAVYLCASSLGSFSCEQYFGPGTRLTVT.

The chain has TRBV6-1 and TRBJ1-2; D is possibly TRBD1 (5 bases). The ends were cut back, 6 bases at V and 0 bases at J, with 17 bases in the middle. Germline-derived CDR1 and CDR2 are MNHNS and SASEGT. CDR3 size: 16 residues. Here the CDR3 reads CASRQGRTLSNYGYTF. In DNA, the CDR3 is TGTGCCAGCAGGCAGGGACGGACACTATCTAACTATGGCTACACCTTC.

This clonotype was detected ten times or more. The V gene is TRBV19, the J gene TRBJ2-5; no clear D gene. Germline V gene sequence: CDR1 LNHDA, CDR2 SQIVND (reference sequence). This CDR3 contains 12 residues. With 1 base removed from V and 6 bases from J, the gap between germline ends came to 6 bases. This CDR3 reads CASSIGVQTQYF. CDR3 coding DNA: TGTGCCAGTAGTATAGGAGTTCAGACCCAGTACTTC.

This clonotype was recorded at least ten times. The chain has TRBV9 and TRBJ1-2; D possibly corresponds to TRBD1 (6 bases). The CDR3 is 14 residues long. The germline gives CDR1 SGDLS, CDR2 YYNGEE. V was cut by 0 bases and J by 4 bases, with 10 bases left in between. CDR3 DNA sequence: TGTGCCAGCAGCGTAGGTTGGGGGGCCTATGGCTACACCTTC. Translating it yields CASSVGWGAYGYTF.

The gene calls are TRBV29-1 and TRBJ2-1, with 8 bases that match TRBD2. The germline CDR1 and CDR2 sequences are SQVTM and ANQGSEA. The J segment lost 4 bases and the V segment lost 4 bases, leaving 6 bases of the junction unmatched. The CDR3 is 14 residues long. CDR3 nucleotides: TGCAGCGTTGGAGTTAGCGGGGCTTACAATGAGCAGTTCTTC. It encodes CSVGVSGAYNEQFF.

V usage is TRBV9 and J usage is TRBJ2-1; D unclear. The CDR3 consists of 17 residues. Trimming stripped 3 bases from V and 0 bases from J, with 16 bases between. The germline V gene has CDR1 SGDLS and CDR2 YYNGEE. In nucleotides, the CDR3 is TGTGCCAGCAGCGGTAACCCTTGGCGGACCTCCTACAATGAGCAGTTCTTC. It is translated as CASSGNPWRTSYNEQFF.

This chain joins TRBV5-1 and TRBJ2-1, with a tentative D call TRBD2 (5 bases). Trimming removed 0 bases at V and 4 bases at J, with 11 bases between. CDR1 is SGHRS, CDR2 YFSETQ, per germline. There are 15 residues in the CDR3. CDR3 residues: CASSLGLADYNEQFF. The CDR3, as DNA: TGCGCCAGCAGCTTGGGCCTAGCAGATTACAATGAGCAGTTCTTC.

Ten or more counts support this clonotype. V is TRBV2 and J is TRBJ1-6; 7 bases align to TRBD1. CDR3 size: 18 residues. Trimming removed 7 bases from V and 2 bases from J; junction bases left unmatched: 14. Germline V gives CDR1 SNHLY, CDR2 FYNNEI. CDR3 protein: CASTADWGGGTYNSPLHF. The CDR3 coding sequence is TGTGCCAGCACAGCGGATTGGGGAGGGGGCACCTATAATTCACCCCTCCACTTT.

This clonotype has at least ten counts. This chain connects TRBV19 to TRBJ1-6; 8 positions agree with TRBD1. The V and J ends lost 0 bases and 7 bases, in that order; junction bases with no gene match: 2. Germline lookup yields CDR1 LNHDA and CDR2 SQIVND (reference sequence). The CDR3 totals 15 residues. The chain's CDR3 is CASSIDRDRNSPLHF. The CDR3 DNA sequence: TGTGCCAGTAGTATAGATCGGGACAGGAATTCACCCCTCCACTTT.

This clonotype has ten or more counts. The chain couples TRBV12-3 or TRBV12-4 to TRBJ2-7, with D uncertain. V was trimmed by 3 bases and J by 3 bases, leaving 12 bases between them. The CDR3 contains 14 residues. The CDR3 nucleotides are TGTGCCAGCAGTTTTTCCGGCAGGCTCTACGAGCAGTACTTC. Amino acid sequence: CASSFSGRLYEQYF.

V and J are TRBV7-3 and TRBJ2-1, with 14 bases fitting TRBD2. The V gene's germline CDR1 is SGHTA and CDR2 FQGTGA. With V trimmed by 6 bases and J by 12 bases, 10 bases remained unmatched. The length of the CDR3 is 15 residues. CDR3 sequence: CASSFRLAGGPGQFF. The CDR3 coding sequence is TGTGCCAGCAGTTTCAGACTAGCGGGAGGGCCGGGGCAGTTCTTC.

This clonotype appeared many times. J is TRBJ1-2 and V is TRBV20-1; weak D call: TRBD1 (6 bases). This CDR3 has 12 residues. Trimming removed 4 bases at V and 4 bases at J, with 10 bases between. Looked up from germline, CDR1 is DFQATT and CDR2 is SNEGSKA (reference sequence). The CDR3 DNA follows: TGCAGTGCTATGCAAGGGGGCTATGGCTACACCTTC. This codes for CSAMQGGYGYTF.

The chain's CDR3 is CASSSNSNTGELFF. In DNA form, the CDR3 reads TGTGCCAGCAGCTCAAATTCGAACACCGGGGAGCTGTTTTTT. The V call is TRBV2, the J call TRBJ2-2; D remains ambiguous. CDR1 and CDR2 (germline): SNHLY, FYNNEI. The CDR3 spans 14 residues. The V gene lost 6 bases and the J gene lost 0 bases, with 8 bases spanning the gap.